A selection of T cell receptor beta chains follows, all from one sample in a study of T cells in Graves' hyperthyroidism and ophthalmopathy. MiXCR was run by TCRdb on the multiplex PCR reads, yielding one entry per CDR3 protein. The table records about 640,000 distinct CDR3 sequences, less than 25% of them present only once. Source material: blood. These TCRs come from a young man with Graves' ophthalmopathy. Both conserved end residues are part of each CDR3. The order of the fields is D gene, J gene, V gene, clone size, CDR3 DNA, CDR3 protein. D genes are given only for firm matches. Rows may omit the clone size; those that give it use once, few, many or a size class.

>TRBD2|TRBJ2-3|TRBV6-2/TRBV6-3|-
TGTGCCAGCAGGGGACTAGCCGTGGGTACGCAGTATTTT
CASRGLAVGTQYF
>TRBD2|TRBJ2-3|TRBV6-1|few
TGTGCCAGCAGTCAGGGGACTAGCGCTTGGGGCACAGATACGCAGTATTTT
CASSQGTSAWGTDTQYF
>TRBD1|TRBJ2-1|TRBV5-1|-
TGCGCCAGCAGCTTCCCCCGGGACAGACTCTACAATGAGCAGTTCTTC
CASSFPRDRLYNEQFF
>-|TRBJ2-3|TRBV11-2|many
TGTGCCAGCAGCTCAGGACAGATAACTGAGGATACGCAGTATTTT
CASSSGQITEDTQYF
>-|TRBJ2-5|TRBV29-1|few
TGCAGCGTTGAAGGGCGATCCAGGAAAGAGACCCAGTACTTC
CSVEGRSRKETQYF
>TRBD2|TRBJ2-3|TRBV11-2|few
TGTGCCAGCAGCCTCCGGGTACTAGCGGGTCCCACAGATACGCAGTATTTT
CASSLRVLAGPTDTQYF
>-|TRBJ1-1|TRBV7-9|many
TGTGCCAGCAGCCCCGAGGGAGGGAACACTGAAGCTTTCTTT
CASSPEGGNTEAFF
>-|TRBJ2-1|TRBV29-1|-
TGCAGCGTTGAAGATAACAGAAACTACAATGAGCAGTTCTTC
CSVEDNRNYNEQFF
>TRBD2|TRBJ2-7|TRBV2|-
TGTGCCAGCAGTGAAAGGGGACTAGCGGCCTACGAGCAGTACTTC
CASSERGLAAYEQYF
>-|TRBJ2-7|TRBV27|few
TGTGCCAGCAGACCAAATGTACTCTACGAGCAGTACTTC
CASRPNVLYEQYF
>-|TRBJ1-6|TRBV27|-
TGTGCCAGCAGTTTAAGGGGCCTCTATAATTCACCCCTCCACTTT
CASSLRGLYNSPLHF
>TRBD2|TRBJ2-1|TRBV7-9|-
TGTGCCAGCAGCTCTACTAGCGGGAGACCGAATGAGCAGTTCTTC
CASSSTSGRPNEQFF
>-|TRBJ2-1|TRBV5-1|-
TGCGCCAGTGCACAGGGAGTTGAGCAGTTCTTC
CASAQGVEQFF
>-|TRBJ2-2|TRBV5-1|-
TGCGCCAGCAGTGGAAACGCCGGGGAGCTGTTTTTT
CASSGNAGELFF
>TRBD2|TRBJ2-4|TRBV19|-
TGTGCCACGAGATCGGGACTAGAGTACATTCAGTACTTC
CATRSGLEYIQYF
>TRBD1|TRBJ2-7|TRBV6-2/TRBV6-3|-
TGTGCCAGCAGCTATACAGGGGTGAGCTCCTACGAGCAGTACTTC
CASSYTGVSSYEQYF
>TRBD1|TRBJ2-7|TRBV10-3|-
TGTGCCATCAGTGAAATGACAGGGGGCCTACGTGGCGAGCAGTACTTC
CAISEMTGGLRGEQYF
>-|TRBJ1-2|TRBV6-2/TRBV6-3|-
TGTGCCAGCAACACATACGAGACTAACTATGGCTACACCTTC
CASNTYETNYGYTF
>TRBD2|TRBJ2-1|TRBV6-2/TRBV6-3|-
TGTGCCAGCTGTCAGGGACTAGCGATCTCCTACAATGAGCAGTTCTTC
CASCQGLAISYNEQFF
>-|TRBJ1-5|TRBV27|-
TGTGCCAGCAGTTTGGTAAGATATCAGCCCCAGCATTTT
CASSLVRYQPQHF
>-|TRBJ2-3|TRBV5-1|-
TGCGCCAGCAGCTTGTTTTGGGAGTCAAGCACAGATACGCAGTATTTT
CASSLFWESSTDTQYF
>-|TRBJ1-1|TRBV11-2|many
TGTGCCAGCAGCCCCATAGGGGCCTCTGAAGCTTTCTTT
CASSPIGASEAFF
>-|TRBJ1-2|TRBV30|many
TGTGCCTGGAGGAAAGGGCCGTCCCGGCCATATGGCTACACCTTC
CAWRKGPSRPYGYTF
>-|TRBJ2-7|TRBV30|many
TGTGCCTGGAGACCTTCGGGACTCACTTACGAGCAGTACTTC
CAWRPSGLTYEQYF
>-|TRBJ2-7|TRBV5-1|-
TGTGCCAGCAGCTTGGCCGTTAGGGAGCAGTACTTC
CASSLAVREQYF
>TRBD2|TRBJ2-5|TRBV18|many
TGTGCCAGCTCACCTCTAGCGGGAGCTGAGACCCAGTACTTC
CASSPLAGAETQYF
>-|TRBJ1-2|TRBV6-5|-
TGTGCCAGCAGTTACTCGTACGGGGTCGATGGCTACACCTTC
CASSYSYGVDGYTF
>-|TRBJ1-5|TRBV28|many
TGTGCCAGCAGTTTATCCAACAATCAGCCCCAGCATTTT
CASSLSNNQPQHF
>TRBD2|TRBJ2-3|TRBV12-3/TRBV12-4|-
TGTGCCAGCGGGACTAGCGGGATCGATACGCAGTATTTT
CASGTSGIDTQYF
>-|TRBJ2-3|TRBV20-1|many
TGCAGTGCCCAAGGCCTCGGGGGAGAGGTAGATACGCAGTATTTT
CSAQGLGGEVDTQYF
>-|TRBJ2-3|TRBV30|few
TGTGCCCTACGGTTGGGATATACGCAGTATTTT
CALRLGYTQYF
>TRBD1|TRBJ1-2|TRBV5-1|few
TGCGCCAGCAGGCCTGTACTCTTGCTGAAGACAGGGTATGGCTACACCTTC
CASRPVLLLKTGYGYTF
>-|TRBJ1-2|TRBV6-1|many
TGTGCCAGCAGTGCCTCCGGGACGACTAACTATGGCTACACCTTC
CASSASGTTNYGYTF